This TCR beta chain is from a study of early T cells in non-severe SARS-CoV-2 infection. The overall study: The input, bulk RNA from unsorted whole blood, was sequenced, and chains were unpaired. General study findings and limits: Anti-spike CD8 specificities were favored by VDJdb matching, whose results missed private and CD4 specificities.

This clonotype was seen repeatedly, ten times or more. The antigen remains undetermined. Attachment of unique molecular identifiers was made to individual cDNA molecules. MiXCR was run by TCRdb on the 5' RACE reads, yielding one entry per CDR3 protein. The table lists 40,000 to 45,000 distinct CDR3 sequences, roughly an eighth of them singletons, with approximately 15% in the top ten. The sample comprised whole blood. The source is an adult who was a healthcare worker with PCR-confirmed SARS-CoV-2 infection or an uninfected control (not recorded which).

The CDR3 reads CASRVTGRGNTEAFF. The CDR3 DNA is TGTGCCAGCAGGGTCACAGGGAGGGGGAACACTGAAGCTTTCTTT. The chain uses TRBV2 and TRBJ1-1; possibly TRBD1 for D (6 bases). The V end was cut by 6 bases, the J end by 1 base, with 15 bases between. CDR1 is SNHLY, CDR2 FYNNEI, per germline. The CDR3 totals 15 residues. Complete variable domain (other parts from reference TRBV2 and TRBJ1-1): EPEVTQTPSHQVTQMGQEVILRCVPISNHLYFYWYRQILGQKVEFLVSFYNNEISEKSEIFDDQFSVERPDGSNFTLKIRSTKLEDSAMYFCASRVTGRGNTEAFFGQGTRLTVV.